The clone carrying this T cell receptor (beta chain) was picked up one time. The data belong to a study of blood T cell repertoires in COVID-19. CDR3 length: 13 residues. Germline V CDR1 and CDR2: MDHEN, SYDVKM. V was shortened by 7 bases and J by 0 bases, with 10 bases between the two germline ends. Residents of approximately 25 US areas, aged roughly 18 to 89 years, made up the participants. Here immunoSEQ multiplex PCR was the method, and the copy in TCRdb shows in-frame clones only, minus some. The data show around 250,000 clones, 80% to 90% seen once. Sequencing used PBMCs or T cells enriched from blood (not recorded which). This receptor was taken from a woman aged 45-60 years who had recovered from COVID-19. V is TRBV28 and J is TRBJ2-7, with a possible D match to TRBD2 (6 bases). The CDR3 loop is CASKRGSSYEQYF. The CDR3 nucleotides are TGTGCCAGCAAACGGGGGAGCTCCTACGAGCAGTACTTC. The entire variable domain, with the rest obtained from reference TRBV28 and TRBJ2-7, is as follows: DVKVTQSSRYLVKRTGEKVFLECVQDMDHENMFWYRQDPGLGLRLIYFSYDVKMKEKGDIPEGYSVSREKKERFSLILESASTNQTSMYLCASKRGSSYEQYFGPGTRLTVT.